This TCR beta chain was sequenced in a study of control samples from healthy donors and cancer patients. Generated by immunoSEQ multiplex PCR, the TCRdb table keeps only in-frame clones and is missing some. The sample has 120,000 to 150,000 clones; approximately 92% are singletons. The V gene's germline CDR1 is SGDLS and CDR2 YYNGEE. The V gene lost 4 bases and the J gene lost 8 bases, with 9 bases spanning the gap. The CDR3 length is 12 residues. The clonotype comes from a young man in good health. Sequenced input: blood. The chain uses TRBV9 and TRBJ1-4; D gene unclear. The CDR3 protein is CASSPLREKLFF. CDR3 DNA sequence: TGTGCCAGCAGCCCTCTGCGGGAAAAACTGTTTTTT. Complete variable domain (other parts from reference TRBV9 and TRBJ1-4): DSGVTQTPKHLITATGQRVTLRCSPRSGDLSVYWYQQSLDQGLQFLIQYYNGEERAKGNILERFSAQQFPDLHSELNLSSLELGDSALYFCASSPLREKLFFGSGTQLSVL.